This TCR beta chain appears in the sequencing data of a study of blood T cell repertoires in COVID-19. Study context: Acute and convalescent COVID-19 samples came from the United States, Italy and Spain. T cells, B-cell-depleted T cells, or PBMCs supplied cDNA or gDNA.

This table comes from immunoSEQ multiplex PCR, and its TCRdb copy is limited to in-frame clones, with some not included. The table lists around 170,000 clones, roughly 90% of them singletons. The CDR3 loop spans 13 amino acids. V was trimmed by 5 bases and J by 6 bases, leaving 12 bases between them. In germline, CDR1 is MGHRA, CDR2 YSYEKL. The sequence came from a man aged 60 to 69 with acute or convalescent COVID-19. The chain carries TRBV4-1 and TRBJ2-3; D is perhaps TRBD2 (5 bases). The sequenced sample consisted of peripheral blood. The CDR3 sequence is CASSRFRGDTQYF. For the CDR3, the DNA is TGCGCCAGCAGCAGGTTTAGAGGGGATACGCAGTATTTT.